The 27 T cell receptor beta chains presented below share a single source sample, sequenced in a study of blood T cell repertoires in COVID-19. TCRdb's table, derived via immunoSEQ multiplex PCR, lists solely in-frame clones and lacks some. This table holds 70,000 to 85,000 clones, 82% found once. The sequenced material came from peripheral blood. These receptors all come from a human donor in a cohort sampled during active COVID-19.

In DNA, the CDR3 is TGCAGCTCCGCCCAGAGGCCAGGGGGATCCCAATTTTCTGGAAACACCATATATTTT. This encodes CSSAQRPGGSQFSGNTIYF. J is TRBJ1-3 and V is TRBV29-1, with 7 positions matching TRBD1. Losses at the gene ends were 8 bases for V and 1 base for J; bases not matched to a gene: 23. The CDR3 has 19 amino acids. The germline CDR1 and CDR2 sequences are SQVTM and ANQGSEA.

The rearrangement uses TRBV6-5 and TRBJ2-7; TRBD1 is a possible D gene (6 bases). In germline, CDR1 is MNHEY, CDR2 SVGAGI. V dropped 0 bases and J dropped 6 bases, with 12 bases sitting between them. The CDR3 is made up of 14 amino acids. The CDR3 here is CASSYSPFRGEQYF. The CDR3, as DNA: TGTGCCAGCAGTTACTCCCCCTTCAGGGGCGAGCAGTACTTC.

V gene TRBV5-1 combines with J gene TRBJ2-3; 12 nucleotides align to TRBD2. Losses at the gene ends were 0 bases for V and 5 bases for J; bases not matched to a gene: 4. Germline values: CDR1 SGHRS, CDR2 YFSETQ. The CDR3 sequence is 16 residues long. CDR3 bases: TGCGCCAGCAGCTTGGAGGCTAGCGGGGGGGAAGATACGCAGTATTTT. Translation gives CASSLEASGGEDTQYF.

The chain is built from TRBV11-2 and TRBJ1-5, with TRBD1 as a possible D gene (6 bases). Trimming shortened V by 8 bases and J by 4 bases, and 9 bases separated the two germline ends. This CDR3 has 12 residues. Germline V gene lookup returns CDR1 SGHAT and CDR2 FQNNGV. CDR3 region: CASLDRNQPQHF. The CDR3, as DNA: TGTGCCAGCCTGGACAGAAATCAGCCCCAGCATTTT.

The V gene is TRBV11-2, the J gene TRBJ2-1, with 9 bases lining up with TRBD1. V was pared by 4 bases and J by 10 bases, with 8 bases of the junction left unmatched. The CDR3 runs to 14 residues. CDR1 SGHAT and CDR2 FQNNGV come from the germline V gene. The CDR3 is CASSSTQGAGEQFF. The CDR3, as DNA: TGTGCCAGCAGCTCCACACAGGGGGCGGGGGAGCAGTTCTTC.

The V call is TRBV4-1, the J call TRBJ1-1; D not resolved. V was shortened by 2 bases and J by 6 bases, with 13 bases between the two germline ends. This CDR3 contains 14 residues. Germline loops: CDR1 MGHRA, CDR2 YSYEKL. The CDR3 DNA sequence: TGCGCCAGCAGCCAATACGGGAGGAGGCCTGAAGCTTTCTTT. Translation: CASSQYGRRPEAFF.

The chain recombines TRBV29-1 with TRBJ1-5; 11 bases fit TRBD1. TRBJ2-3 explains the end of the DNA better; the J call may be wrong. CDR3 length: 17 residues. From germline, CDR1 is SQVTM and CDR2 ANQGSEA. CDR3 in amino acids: CSVTGTGGDYSNQPQYF. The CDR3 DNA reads TGCAGCGTTACCGGGACAGGGGGTGATTATAGCAATCAGCCCCAGTATTTT.

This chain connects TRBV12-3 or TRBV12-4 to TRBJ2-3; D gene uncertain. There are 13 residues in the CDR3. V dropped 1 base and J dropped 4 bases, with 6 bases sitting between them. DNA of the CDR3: TGTGCCAGCAGTTTAGGGCTTTCAGATACGCAGTATTTT. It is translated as CASSLGLSDTQYF.

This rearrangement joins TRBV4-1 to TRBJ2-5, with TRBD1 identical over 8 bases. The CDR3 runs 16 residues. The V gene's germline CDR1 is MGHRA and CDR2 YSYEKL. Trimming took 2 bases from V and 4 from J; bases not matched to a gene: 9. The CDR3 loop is CASSQSGGVRLETQYF. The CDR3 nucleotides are TGCGCCAGCAGCCAATCAGGGGGCGTTCGGCTAGAGACCCAGTACTTC.

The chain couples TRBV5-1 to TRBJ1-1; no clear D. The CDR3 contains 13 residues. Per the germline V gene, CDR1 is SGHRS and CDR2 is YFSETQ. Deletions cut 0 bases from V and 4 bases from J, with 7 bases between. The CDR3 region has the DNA TGCGCCAGCAGCTTGGATAGAGCCACTGAAGCTTTCTTT. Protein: CASSLDRATEAFF.

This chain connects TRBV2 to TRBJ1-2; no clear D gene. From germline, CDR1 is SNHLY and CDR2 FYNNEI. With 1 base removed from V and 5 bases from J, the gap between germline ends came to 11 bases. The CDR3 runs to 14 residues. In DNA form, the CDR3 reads TGTGCCAGCAGTGAAGTCGGAGGCGGATATGGCTACACCTTC. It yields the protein CASSEVGGGYGYTF.

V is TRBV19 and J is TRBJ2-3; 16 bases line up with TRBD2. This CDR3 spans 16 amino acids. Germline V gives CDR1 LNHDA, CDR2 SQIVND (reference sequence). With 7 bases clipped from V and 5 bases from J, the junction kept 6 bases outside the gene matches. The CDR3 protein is CASTAGTSGGGDTQYF. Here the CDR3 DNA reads TGTGCCAGTACCGCTGGGACTAGCGGGGGGGGAGATACGCAGTATTTT.

CDR3 nucleotide sequence: TGTGCCAGCAGCCATCAGGAAAACTATGGCTACACCTTC. Translating it yields CASSHQENYGYTF. The rearrangement links TRBV4-2 to TRBJ1-2; D remains unclear. Germline V CDR1 and CDR2: LGHNA, YNFKEQ. The CDR3 totals 13 residues. V lost 3 bases to trimming and J lost 2 bases, with 7 bases between them.

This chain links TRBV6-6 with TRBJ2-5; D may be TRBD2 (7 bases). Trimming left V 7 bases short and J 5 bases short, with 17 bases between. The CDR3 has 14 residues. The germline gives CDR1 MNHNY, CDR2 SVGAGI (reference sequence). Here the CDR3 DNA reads TGTGCCAGCATCCCTTGGGCGGGGGCGGAGACCCAGTACTTC. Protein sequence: CASIPWAGAETQYF.

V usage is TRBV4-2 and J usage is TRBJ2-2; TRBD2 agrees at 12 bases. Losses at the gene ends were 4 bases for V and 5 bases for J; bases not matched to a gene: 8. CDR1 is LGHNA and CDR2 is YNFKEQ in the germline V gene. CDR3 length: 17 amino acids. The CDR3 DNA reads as TGTGCCAGCAGCCCCCAGCTAGCGGGGGGGCATACCGGGGAGCTGTTTTTT. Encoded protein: CASSPQLAGGHTGELFF.

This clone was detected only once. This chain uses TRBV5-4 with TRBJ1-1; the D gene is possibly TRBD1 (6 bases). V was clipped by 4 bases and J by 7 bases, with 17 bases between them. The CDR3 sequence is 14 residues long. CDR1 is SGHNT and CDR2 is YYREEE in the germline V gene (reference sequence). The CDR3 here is CASSPRGGVGEAFF. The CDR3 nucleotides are TGTGCCAGCAGCCCAAGAGGGGGGGTGGGTGAAGCTTTCTTT.

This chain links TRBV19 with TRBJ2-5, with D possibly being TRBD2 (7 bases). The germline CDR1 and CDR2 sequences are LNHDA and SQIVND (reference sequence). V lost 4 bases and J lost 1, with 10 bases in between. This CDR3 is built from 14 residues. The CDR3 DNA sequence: TGTGCCAGTAGTAAGGGGGGGGCCCAAGAGACCCAGTACTTC. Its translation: CASSKGGAQETQYF.

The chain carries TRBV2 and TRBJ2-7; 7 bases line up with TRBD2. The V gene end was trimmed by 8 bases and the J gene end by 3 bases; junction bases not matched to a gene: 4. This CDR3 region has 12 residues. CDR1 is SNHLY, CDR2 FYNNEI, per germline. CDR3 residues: CASGGLYYEQYF. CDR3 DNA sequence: TGTGCCAGCGGGGGACTATACTACGAGCAGTACTTC.

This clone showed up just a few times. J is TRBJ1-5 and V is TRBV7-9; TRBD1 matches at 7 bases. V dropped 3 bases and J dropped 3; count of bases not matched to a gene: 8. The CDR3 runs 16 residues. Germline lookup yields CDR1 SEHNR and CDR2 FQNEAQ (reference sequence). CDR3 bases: TGTGCCAGCAGCTTTTATCGACAGGGAGACAATCAGCCCCAGCATTTT. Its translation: CASSFYRQGDNQPQHF.

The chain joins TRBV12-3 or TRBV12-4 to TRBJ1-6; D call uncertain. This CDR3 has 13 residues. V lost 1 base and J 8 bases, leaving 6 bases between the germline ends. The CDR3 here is CASSLDRDSPLHF. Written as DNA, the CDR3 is TGTGCCAGCAGTTTAGACAGAGATTCACCCCTCCACTTT.

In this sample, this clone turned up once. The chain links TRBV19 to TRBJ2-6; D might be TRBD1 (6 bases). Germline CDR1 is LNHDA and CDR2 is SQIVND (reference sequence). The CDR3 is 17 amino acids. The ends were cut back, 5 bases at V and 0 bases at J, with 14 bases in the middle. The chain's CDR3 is CASSPRTVNSGANVLTF. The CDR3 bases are TGTGCCAGTAGTCCCCGGACAGTGAACTCTGGGGCCAACGTCCTGACTTTC.

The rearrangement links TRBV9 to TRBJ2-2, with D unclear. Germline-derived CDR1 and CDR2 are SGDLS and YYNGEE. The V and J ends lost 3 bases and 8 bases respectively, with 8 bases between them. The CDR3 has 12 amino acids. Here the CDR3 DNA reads TGTGCCAGCAGCGAACGGTCTGGGGAGCTGTTTTTT. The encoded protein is CASSERSGELFF.

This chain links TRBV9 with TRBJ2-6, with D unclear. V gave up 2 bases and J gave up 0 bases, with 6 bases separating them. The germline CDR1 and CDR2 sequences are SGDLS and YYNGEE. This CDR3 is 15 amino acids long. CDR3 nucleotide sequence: TGTGCCAGCAGCGTGCGCGTCTCTGGGGCCAACGTCCTGACTTTC. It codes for CASSVRVSGANVLTF.

CDR3 region: CASSIEPQGVSQPQHF. CDR3 sequence (DNA): TGTGCCAGTAGTATAGAGCCTCAGGGGGTCAGCCAGCCCCAGCATTTT. The chain carries TRBV19 and TRBJ1-5, with TRBD1 matching over 7 bases. The CDR3 sequence is 16 residues long. J was trimmed by 7 bases and V by 0 bases; bases with no gene match: 9. The V gene's germline CDR1 is LNHDA and CDR2 SQIVND (reference sequence).

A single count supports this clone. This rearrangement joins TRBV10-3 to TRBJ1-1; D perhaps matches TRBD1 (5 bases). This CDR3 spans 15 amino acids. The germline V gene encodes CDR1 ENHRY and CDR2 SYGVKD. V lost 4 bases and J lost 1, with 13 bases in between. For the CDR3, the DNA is TGTGCCATCAGTGGGGGCAGCTCTCAGAACACTGAAGCTTTCTTT. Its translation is CAISGGSSQNTEAFF.

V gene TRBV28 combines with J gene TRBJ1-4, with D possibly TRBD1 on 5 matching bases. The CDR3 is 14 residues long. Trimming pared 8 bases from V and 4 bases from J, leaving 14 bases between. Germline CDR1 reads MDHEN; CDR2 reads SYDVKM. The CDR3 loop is CASQVGGGNEKLFF. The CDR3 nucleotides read TGTGCCAGCCAGGTGGGGGGGGGTAATGAAAAACTGTTTTTT.

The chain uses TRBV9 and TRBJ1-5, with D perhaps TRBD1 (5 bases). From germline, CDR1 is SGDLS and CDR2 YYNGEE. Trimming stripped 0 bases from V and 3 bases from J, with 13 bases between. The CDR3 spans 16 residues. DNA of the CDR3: TGTGCCAGCAGCGTAGACAGGCGCGGGGACAATCAGCCCCAGCATTTT. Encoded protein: CASSVDRRGDNQPQHF.